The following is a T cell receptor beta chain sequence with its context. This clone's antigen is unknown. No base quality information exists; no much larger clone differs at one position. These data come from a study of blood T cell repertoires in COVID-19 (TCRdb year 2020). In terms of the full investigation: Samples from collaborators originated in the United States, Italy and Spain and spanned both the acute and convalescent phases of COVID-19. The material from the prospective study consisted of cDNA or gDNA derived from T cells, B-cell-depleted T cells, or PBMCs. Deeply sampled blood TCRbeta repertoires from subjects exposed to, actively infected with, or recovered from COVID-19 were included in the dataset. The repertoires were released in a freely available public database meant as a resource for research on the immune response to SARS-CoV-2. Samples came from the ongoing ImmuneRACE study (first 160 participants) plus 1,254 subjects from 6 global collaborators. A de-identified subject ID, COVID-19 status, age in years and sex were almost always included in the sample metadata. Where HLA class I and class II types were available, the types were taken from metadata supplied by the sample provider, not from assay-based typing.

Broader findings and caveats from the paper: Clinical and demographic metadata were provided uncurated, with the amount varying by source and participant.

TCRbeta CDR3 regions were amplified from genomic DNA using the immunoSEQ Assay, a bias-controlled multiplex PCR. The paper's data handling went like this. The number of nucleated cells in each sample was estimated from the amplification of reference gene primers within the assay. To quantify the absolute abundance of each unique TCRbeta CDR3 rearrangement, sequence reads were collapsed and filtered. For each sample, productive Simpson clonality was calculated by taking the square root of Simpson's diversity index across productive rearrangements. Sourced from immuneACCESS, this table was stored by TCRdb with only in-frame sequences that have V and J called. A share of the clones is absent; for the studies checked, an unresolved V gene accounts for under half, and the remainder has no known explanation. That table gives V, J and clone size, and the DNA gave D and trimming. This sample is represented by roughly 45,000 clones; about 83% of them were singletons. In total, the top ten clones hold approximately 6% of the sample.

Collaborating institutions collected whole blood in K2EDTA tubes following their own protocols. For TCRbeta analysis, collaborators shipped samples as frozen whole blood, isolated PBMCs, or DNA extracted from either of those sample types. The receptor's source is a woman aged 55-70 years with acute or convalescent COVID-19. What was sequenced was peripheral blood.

Read as DNA, the sequence is TGTGCCAGTACCGCGGACAGGGATCAGCCCCAGCATTTT. Its protein product is CASTADRDQPQHF. The chain joins TRBV19 to TRBJ1-5, with TRBD1 identical over 8 junction bases. The germline V gene (reference sequence) specifies LNHDA as CDR1 and SQIVND as CDR2. The germline V end is reduced by 7 bases and the J end by 5 bases; junction bases left unmatched: 4. The CDR3 measures 13 amino acids from cysteine to phenylalanine. This entry keeps only the CDR3 DNA: 39 bases, framed from base 1.